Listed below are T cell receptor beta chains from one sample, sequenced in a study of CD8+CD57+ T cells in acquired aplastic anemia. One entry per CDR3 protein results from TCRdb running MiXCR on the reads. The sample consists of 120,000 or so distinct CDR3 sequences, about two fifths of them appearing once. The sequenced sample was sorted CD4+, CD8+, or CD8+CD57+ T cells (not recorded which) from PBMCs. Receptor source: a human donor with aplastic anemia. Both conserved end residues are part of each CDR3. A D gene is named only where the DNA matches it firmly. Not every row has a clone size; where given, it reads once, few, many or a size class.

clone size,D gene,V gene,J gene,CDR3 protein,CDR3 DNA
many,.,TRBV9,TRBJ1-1,CASSAMPNTEAFF,TGTGCCAGCAGCGCTATGCCGAACACTGAAGCTTTCTTT
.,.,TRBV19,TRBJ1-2,CASSIQGAYGYTF,TGTGCCAGTAGCATACAGGGAGCCTATGGCTACACCTTC
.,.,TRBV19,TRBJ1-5,CAGATDERQPQHF,TGTGCTGGGGCAACGGACGAACGGCAGCCCCAGCATTTT
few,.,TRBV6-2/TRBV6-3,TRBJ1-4,CASSYRRQRWGEKLFF,TGTGCCAGCAGTTACCGTCGACAAAGATGGGGTGAAAAACTGTTTTTT
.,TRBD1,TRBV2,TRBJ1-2,CASGDRADYGYTF,TGTGCCAGCGGGGACAGGGCGGACTATGGCTACACCTTC
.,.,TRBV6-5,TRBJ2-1,CASSSQSFNEQFF,TGTGCCAGCAGTTCGCAGAGTTTCAATGAGCAGTTCTTC
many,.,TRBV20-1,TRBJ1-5,CSATQHRGTPANQPQHF,TGCAGTGCTACCCAACATCGCGGGACCCCCGCGAATCAGCCCCAGCATTTT
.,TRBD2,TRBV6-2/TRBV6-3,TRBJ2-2,CASSYSPSGGNTGELFF,TGTGCCAGCAGTTACTCCCCTAGCGGGGGTAACACCGGGGAGCTGTTTTTT
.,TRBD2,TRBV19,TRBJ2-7,CASKLAFGAYEQYF,TGTGCCAGCAAACTAGCGTTTGGGGCCTACGAGCAGTACTTC
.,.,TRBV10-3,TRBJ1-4,CASSQENLLGEKLFF,TGTGCCAGCAGCCAAGAAAACCTCTTGGGGGAAAAACTGTTTTTT
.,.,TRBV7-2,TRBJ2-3,CASSLAQGTIPNAQYF,TGTGCCAGCAGCTTAGCCCAGGGGACGATCCCCAATGCGCAGTATTTT
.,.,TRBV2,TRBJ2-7,CASSDALGAEQYF,TGTGCCAGCAGTGATGCCCTAGGGGCCGAGCAGTACTTC
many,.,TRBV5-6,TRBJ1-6,CASSLGQWGSPLHF,TGTGCCAGCAGCTTAGGGCAGTGGGGTTCACCCCTCCACTTT
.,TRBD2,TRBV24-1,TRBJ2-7,CATSDSSGLYEQYF,TGTGCCACCAGTGATTCCTCGGGACTATACGAGCAGTACTTC
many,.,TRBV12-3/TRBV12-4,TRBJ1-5,CASSLKGNNQPQHF,TGTGCCAGCAGTTTAAAGGGGAACAATCAGCCCCAGCATTTT
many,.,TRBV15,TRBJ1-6,CATSSGEGNYNSPLHF,TGTGCCACCAGCTCCGGCGAGGGAAACTATAATTCACCCCTCCACTTT
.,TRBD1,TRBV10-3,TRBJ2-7,CAISGGTGSYEQYF,TGTGCCATCAGTGGGGGGACAGGGTCGTACGAGCAGTACTTC
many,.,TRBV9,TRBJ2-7,CASSAGERQNYEQYF,TGTGCCAGCAGCGCTGGGGAGAGGCAGAACTACGAGCAGTACTTC
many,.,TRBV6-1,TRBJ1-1,CASSVKANTEAFF,TGTGCCAGCAGCGTAAAGGCTAACACTGAAGCTTTCTTT
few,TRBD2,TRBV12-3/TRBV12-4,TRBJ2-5,CASSQNLGTSTETQYF,TGTGCCAGCAGCCAAAACCTCGGGACTAGTACAGAGACCCAGTACTTC
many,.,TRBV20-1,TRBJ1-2,CSAKEQEVDYGYTF,TGCAGTGCTAAAGAACAGGAGGTCGACTATGGCTACACCTTC
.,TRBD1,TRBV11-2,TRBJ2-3,CASTWSGGRGDTQYF,TGTGCCAGCACCTGGTCAGGGGGCCGAGGAGATACGCAGTATTTT
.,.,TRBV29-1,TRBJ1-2,CSVDVGSGYTF,TGCAGCGTTGATGTAGGCTCCGGCTACACCTTC
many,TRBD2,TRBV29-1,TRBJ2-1,CSVDGWGEGNEQFF,TGCAGCGTTGATGGGTGGGGGGAGGGCAATGAGCAGTTCTTC
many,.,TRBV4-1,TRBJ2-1,CASSQEIGTNEQFF,TGCGCCAGCAGCCAAGAGATAGGGACCAATGAGCAGTTCTTC
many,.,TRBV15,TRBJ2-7,CATSRDGLEQYF,TGTGCCACCAGCAGAGACGGCCTAGAACAGTACTTC
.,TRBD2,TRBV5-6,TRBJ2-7,CASSLRGGLYEQYF,TGTGCCAGCAGCTTGCGGGGGGGCCTCTACGAGCAGTACTTC
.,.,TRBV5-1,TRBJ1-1,CAIPDTLNTEAFF,TGCGCCATTCCGGACACCTTGAACACTGAAGCTTTCTTT
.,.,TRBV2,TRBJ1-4,CASSEGIGATEKLFF,TGTGCCAGCAGTGAAGGGATCGGAGCAACGGAAAAACTGTTTTTT
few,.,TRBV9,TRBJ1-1,CASSAWQGEEAFF,TGTGCCAGCAGCGCATGGCAGGGAGAGGAAGCTTTCTTT
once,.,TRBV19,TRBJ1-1,CASSIGGAGNTEAFF,TGTGCCAGTAGTATAGGAGGGGCTGGAAACACTGAAGCTTTCTTT
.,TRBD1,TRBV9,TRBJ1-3,CASSQARGTGDPGNTIYF,TGTGCCAGCTCACAGGCCAGAGGGACAGGCGACCCTGGAAACACCATATATTTT
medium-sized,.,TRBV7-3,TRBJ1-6,CASSTPGISPLHF,TGTGCCAGCAGCACTCCAGGGATCTCACCCCTCCACTTT
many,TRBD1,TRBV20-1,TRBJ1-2,CSARLDRAGYTF,TGCAGTGCTAGACTCGACAGGGCTGGCTACACCTTC
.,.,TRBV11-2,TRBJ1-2,CAGSLGDYGYTF,TGTGCCGGCAGCTTAGGTGACTATGGCTACACCTTC
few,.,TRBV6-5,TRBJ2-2,CASSYTVTNTGELFF,TGTGCCAGCAGTTACACGGTTACGAACACCGGGGAGCTGTTTTTT
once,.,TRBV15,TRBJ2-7,CATSRDRGNYEQYF,TGTGCCACCAGCAGAGATCGGGGGAACTACGAGCAGTACTTC
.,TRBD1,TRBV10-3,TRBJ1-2,CAISEYAPGQGYGYTF,TGTGCCATCAGTGAATACGCTCCGGGACAGGGCTATGGCTACACCTTC
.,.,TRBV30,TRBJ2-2,CAWSVIDPGELFF,TGTGCCTGGAGTGTAATTGATCCCGGGGAGCTGTTTTTT
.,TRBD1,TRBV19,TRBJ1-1,CASSPRDRGIAFF,TGTGCCAGTAGTCCCCGGGACAGGGGTATCGCTTTCTTT
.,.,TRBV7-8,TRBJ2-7,CASSAGPYEQYF,TGTGCCAGCAGCGCGGGTCCTTACGAGCAGTACTTC
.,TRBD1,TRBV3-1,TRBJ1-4,CASSRVGTGGHLGEKLFF,TGTGCCAGCAGCCGCGTCGGGACAGGAGGCCACCTAGGGGAAAAACTGTTTTTT
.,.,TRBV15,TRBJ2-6,CATSPGWAGANVLTF,TGTGCCACTTCGCCTGGGTGGGCTGGGGCCAACGTCCTGACTTTC
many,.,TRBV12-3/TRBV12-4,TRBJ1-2,CATSRLGRNYGYTF,TGTGCCACTAGCCGTTTAGGGAGGAACTATGGCTACACCTTC
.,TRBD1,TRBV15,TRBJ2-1,CATSRVGTVYNEQFF,TGTGCCACCAGCAGAGTAGGGACAGTCTACAATGAGCAGTTCTTC
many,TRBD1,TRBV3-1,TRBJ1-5,CASSPYRGGQPQHF,TGTGCCAGCAGCCCCTACAGGGGAGGTCAGCCCCAGCATTTT
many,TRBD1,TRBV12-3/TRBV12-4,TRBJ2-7,CASSPTDRGRYEQYF,TGTGCCAGCAGTCCCACCGACAGGGGGCGCTACGAGCAGTACTTC
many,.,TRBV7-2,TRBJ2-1,CASSSGASDEQFF,TGTGCCAGCAGTTCGGGGGCTAGCGATGAGCAGTTCTTC
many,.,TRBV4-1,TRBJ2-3,CASSQDSGSDTQYF,TGCGCCAGCAGCCAAGATTCCGGGTCAGATACGCAGTATTTT
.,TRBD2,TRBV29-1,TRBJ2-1,CSLPGTSGGGEQFF,TGCAGCCTACCCGGGACTAGCGGGGGGGGTGAGCAGTTCTTC
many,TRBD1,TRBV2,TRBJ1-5,CATGQGQNQPQHF,TGTGCCACCGGACAGGGCCAAAATCAGCCCCAGCATTTT
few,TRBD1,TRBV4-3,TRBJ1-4,CASSKEGTGVGEKLFF,TGCGCCAGCAGCAAAGAGGGGACAGGGGTTGGAGAAAAACTGTTTTTT
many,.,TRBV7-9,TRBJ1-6,CASSPTGTPNSPLHF,TGTGCCAGCAGCCCCACTGGGACTCCAAATTCACCCCTCCACTTT
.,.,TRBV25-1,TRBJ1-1,CASSDPTGRRTEAFF,TGTGCCAGCAGTGACCCTACAGGGAGGAGGACTGAAGCTTTCTTT
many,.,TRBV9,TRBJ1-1,CASSVWDGGNTEAFF,TGTGCCAGCAGCGTTTGGGACGGCGGGAACACTGAAGCTTTCTTT
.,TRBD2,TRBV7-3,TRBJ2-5,CASSLTSGLAETQYF,TGTGCCAGCAGCTTAACGAGTGGACTAGCTGAGACCCAGTACTTC
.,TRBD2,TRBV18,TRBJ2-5,CASSSRGGLETQYF,TGTGCCAGCTCATCCCGGGGGGGCCTGGAGACCCAGTACTTC
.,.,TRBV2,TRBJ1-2,CASSGTGTANYGYTF,TGTGCCAGCAGCGGGACCGGGACGGCTAACTATGGCTACACCTTC
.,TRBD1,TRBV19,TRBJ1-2,CAIRDRSNYGYTF,TGTGCCATTCGGGACAGATCCAACTATGGCTACACCTTC